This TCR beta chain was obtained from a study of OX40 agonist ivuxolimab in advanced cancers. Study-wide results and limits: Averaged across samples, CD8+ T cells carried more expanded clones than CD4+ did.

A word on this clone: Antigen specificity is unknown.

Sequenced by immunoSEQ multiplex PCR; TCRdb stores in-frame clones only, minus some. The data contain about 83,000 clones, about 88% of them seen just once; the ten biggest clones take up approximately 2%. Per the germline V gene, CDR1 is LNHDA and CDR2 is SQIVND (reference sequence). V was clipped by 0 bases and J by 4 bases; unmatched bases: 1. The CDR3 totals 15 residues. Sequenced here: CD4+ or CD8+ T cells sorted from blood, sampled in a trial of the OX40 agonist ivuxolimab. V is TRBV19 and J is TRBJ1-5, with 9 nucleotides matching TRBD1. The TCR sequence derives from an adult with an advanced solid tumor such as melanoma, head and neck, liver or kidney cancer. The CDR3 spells CASSIDGTGNQPQHF. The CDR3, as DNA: TGTGCCAGTAGTATAGACGGGACAGGGAATCAGCCCCAGCATTTT.